These T cell receptor beta chains were read from a single sample in a study of cytomegalovirus exposure and HLA in healthy donors. Clones were sequenced by immunoSEQ multiplex PCR, and TCRdb holds only the in-frame ones, with some missing. Seen here are about 130,000 clones, just over 70% observed once, and the top ten hold roughly 3%. Sequencing used PBMCs. These receptors were collected from a woman aged 55-70 years in good health and CMV-seropositive. The conserved cysteine and the conserved F or W are not part of the CDR3 here. A D gene is named only where the DNA matches it firmly.

V gene	D gene	J gene	CDR3 protein
TRBV10-2	TRBD1	TRBJ1-2	ASRDTGVSYYGYT
TRBV27	.	TRBJ2-7	ASRSGAYEQY
TRBV10-1	.	TRBJ2-7	ASSVATEYEQY
TRBV5-1	TRBD1	TRBJ1-4	ASSLAPQGANEKLF
TRBV14	.	TRBJ2-7	ASSLYGGGPPLEQY
TRBV19	.	TRBJ1-1	ASSIQGSTEAF
TRBV6-1	.	TRBJ1-4	ASSGSTAYEKLF
TRBV6-5	TRBD1	TRBJ1-1	ASSYSDRALAEAF
TRBV9	TRBD2	TRBJ2-1	ASSVAAAGGNNEQF
TRBV28	.	TRBJ1-5	ASSQSGTHDQPQH
TRBV4-2	.	TRBJ2-5	ASSQQGAVQRETQY
TRBV25-1	.	TRBJ1-1	ASRETGMNTEAF